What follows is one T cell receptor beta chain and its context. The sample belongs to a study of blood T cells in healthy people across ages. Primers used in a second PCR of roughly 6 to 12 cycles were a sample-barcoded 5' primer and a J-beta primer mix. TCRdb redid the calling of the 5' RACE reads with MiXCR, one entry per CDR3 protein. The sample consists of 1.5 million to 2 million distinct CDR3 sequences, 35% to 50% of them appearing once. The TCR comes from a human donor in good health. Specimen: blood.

This chain's CDR3 is CASKAGGLEQFF. CDR3 nucleotide sequence: TGTGCCAGCAAGGCGGGGGGGCTTGAGCAGTTCTTC. The chain recombines TRBV12-3 or TRBV12-4 with TRBJ2-1; 9 bases fit TRBD2. With V trimmed by 7 bases and J by 9 bases, 4 bases remained unmatched. The CDR3 loop spans 12 amino acids.